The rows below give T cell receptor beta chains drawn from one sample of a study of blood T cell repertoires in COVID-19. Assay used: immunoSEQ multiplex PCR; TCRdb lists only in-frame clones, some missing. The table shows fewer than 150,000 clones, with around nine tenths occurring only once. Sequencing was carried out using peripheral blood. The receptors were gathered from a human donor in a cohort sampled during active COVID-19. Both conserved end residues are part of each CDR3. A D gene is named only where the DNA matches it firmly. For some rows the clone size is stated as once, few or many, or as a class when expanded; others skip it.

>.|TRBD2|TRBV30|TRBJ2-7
TGTGCCTGGAGGACTAGCGGGGGCTACGAGCAGTACTTC
CAWRTSGGYEQYF
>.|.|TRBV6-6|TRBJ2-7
TGTGCCAGCAGTTACCTCGGACGGGGCTACGAGCAGTACTTC
CASSYLGRGYEQYF
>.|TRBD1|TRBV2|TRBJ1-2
TGTGCCAGCAGAGTACAGGGGGCTATGTATGGCTACACCTTC
CASRVQGAMYGYTF
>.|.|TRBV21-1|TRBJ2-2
TGTGCCAGCAGCTACAACTCAGGGAACACCGGGGAGCTGTTTTTT
CASSYNSGNTGELFF
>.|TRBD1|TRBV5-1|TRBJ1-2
TGCGCCAGCAGCCGATCCGGGACAGACTATGGCTACACCTTC
CASSRSGTDYGYTF
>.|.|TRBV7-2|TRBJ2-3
TGTGCCAGCAGCTGGGGGGTTAGCACAGATACGCAGTATTTT
CASSWGVSTDTQYF
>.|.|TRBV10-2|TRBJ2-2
TGCGCCAGCAGTAAGAGTTCCAGGGAGCTGTTTTTT
CASSKSSRELFF
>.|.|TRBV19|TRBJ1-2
TGTGCCAGCTCCCACAGGGTTCGAGGCTACACCTTC
CASSHRVRGYTF
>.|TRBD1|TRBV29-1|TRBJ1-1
TGCAGCGTTGTTGGGACAGGGGTCCTAATGAACACTGAAGCTTTCTTT
CSVVGTGVLMNTEAFF
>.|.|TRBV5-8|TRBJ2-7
TGTGCCAGCAGCTTTCTCGGCGGACAGCGAGTACACGAGCAGTACTTC
CASSFLGGQRVHEQYF
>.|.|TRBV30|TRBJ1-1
TGTGCCTGGAGTGTCCCTAGACAGACTGAAGCTTTCTTT
CAWSVPRQTEAFF
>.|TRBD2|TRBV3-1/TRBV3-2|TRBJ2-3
TGTGCCAGCAGCCAAGGATGGCCAGCGGGAGAATATACGCAGTATTTT
CASSQGWPAGEYTQYF
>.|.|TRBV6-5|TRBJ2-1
TGTGCCAGCAGTTCTCACCAAACGGACAGAAACAATGAGCAGTTCTTC
CASSSHQTDRNNEQFF
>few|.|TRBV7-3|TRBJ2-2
TGTGCCAGCAGCACACGACAGATCTTAAACACCGGGGAGCTGTTTTTT
CASSTRQILNTGELFF
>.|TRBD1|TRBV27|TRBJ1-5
TGTGCCAGCCAAAGGGTAGGGGGCTCGAATCAGCCCCAGCATTTT
CASQRVGGSNQPQHF
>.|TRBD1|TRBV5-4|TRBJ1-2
TGTGCCAGCAGCCACGACAGGGGAGTCTATGGCTACACCTTC
CASSHDRGVYGYTF
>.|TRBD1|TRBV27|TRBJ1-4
TGTGCCAGCAGTTTACGGTCCCAGGGGGCAACTAATGAAAAACTGTTTTTT
CASSLRSQGATNEKLFF
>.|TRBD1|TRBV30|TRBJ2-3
TGTGCCTCTGGACAGGGTACAGATACGCAGTATTTT
CASGQGTDTQYF
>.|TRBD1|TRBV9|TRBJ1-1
TGTGCCAGCAGCGCAAGGGACAGGTCGGGCACTGAAGCTTTCTTT
CASSARDRSGTEAFF
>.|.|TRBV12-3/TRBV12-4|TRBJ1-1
TGTGCCAGCACCAGACAGAACACTGAAGCTTTCTTT
CASTRQNTEAFF
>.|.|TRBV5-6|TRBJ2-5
TGTGCCAGCAGCTTTCGCAGAAAAGAAAAAGAGACCCAGTACTTC
CASSFRRKEKETQYF
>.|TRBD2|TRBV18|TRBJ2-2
TGTGCCAGCTCACCAAGACTAGCGGGAGAGGACACCGGGGAGCTGTTTTTT
CASSPRLAGEDTGELFF
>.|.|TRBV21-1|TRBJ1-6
TGTGCCAGCAGCAAAGGGGGACAGGGGAATTCACCCCTCCACTTT
CASSKGGQGNSPLHF
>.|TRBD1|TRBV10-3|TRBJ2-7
TGTGCCATCAAGTACGGACAGGGGTTTTACGAGCAGTACTTC
CAIKYGQGFYEQYF
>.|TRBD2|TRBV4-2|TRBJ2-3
TGTGCCAGCAGCCAAAGGCAGGCGGGGGGGGTTCGCACAGATACGCAGTATTTT
CASSQRQAGGVRTDTQYF
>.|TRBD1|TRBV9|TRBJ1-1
TGTGCCAGCAGCGTAGGACAGGGGGTTGAAGCTTTCTTT
CASSVGQGVEAFF
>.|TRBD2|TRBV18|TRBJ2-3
TGTGCCAGCTCACCAATCCGGCTAGCGGGGGTGAGCACAGATACGCAGTATTTT
CASSPIRLAGVSTDTQYF
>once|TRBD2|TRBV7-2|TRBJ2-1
TGTGCCAGCAGCAAAACTAGCGCCCAAGGGAATGAGCAGTTCTTC
CASSKTSAQGNEQFF
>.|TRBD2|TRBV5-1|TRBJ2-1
TGCGCCAGCAGACCCAGGACTAGCGGGAGGGTTGACAATGAGCAGTTCTTC
CASRPRTSGRVDNEQFF
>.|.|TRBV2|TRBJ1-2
TGTGCCAGCAGTGAAGCGCGAAGCTATGGCTACACCTTC
CASSEARSYGYTF
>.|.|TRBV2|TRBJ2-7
TGTGCCAGCAGAGCTTTTGGTATTACCTACGAGCAGTACTTC
CASRAFGITYEQYF
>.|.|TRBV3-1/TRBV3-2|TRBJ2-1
TGTGCCAGCAGCCAAGAATCTAGCGTCTACAATGAGCAGTTCTTC
CASSQESSVYNEQFF
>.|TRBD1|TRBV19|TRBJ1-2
TGTGCCAGTAGTATCGACAGGGCCCCGGAGAGCGGCTACACCTTC
CASSIDRAPESGYTF
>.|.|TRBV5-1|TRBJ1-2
TGCGCCAGCAGCTTCCAGACCTACAGTCCTTATGGCTACACCTTC
CASSFQTYSPYGYTF
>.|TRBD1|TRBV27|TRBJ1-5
TGTGCCAGCAGTTCCGGGACAGGCGGACAGCCCCAGCATTTT
CASSSGTGGQPQHF
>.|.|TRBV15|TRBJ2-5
TGTGCCACCAGCCCCAGCCTCGGGGTGTCTTCGGAGACCCAGTACTTC
CATSPSLGVSSETQYF
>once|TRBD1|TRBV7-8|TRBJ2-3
TGTGCCAGCAGCAGGGGACAGGGGCGGAACACAGATACGCAGTATTTT
CASSRGQGRNTDTQYF
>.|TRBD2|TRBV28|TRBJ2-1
TGTGCCAGCAGTCCGATCGGGACTACCTACAATGAGCAGTTCTTC
CASSPIGTTYNEQFF
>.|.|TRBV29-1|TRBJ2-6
TGCAGCGTTGAAGACCCAGGGGACCCCTCTGGGGCCAACGTCCTGACTTTC
CSVEDPGDPSGANVLTF
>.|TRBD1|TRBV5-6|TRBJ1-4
TGTGCCAGCAGCTTGTCCCCACTTGGGACAGGGGGCGAAAAACTGTTTTTT
CASSLSPLGTGGEKLFF
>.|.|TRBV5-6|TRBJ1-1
TGTGCCAGCAGCTTGGTAGGCGGGGGACCCATGAACACTGAAGCTTTCTTT
CASSLVGGGPMNTEAFF
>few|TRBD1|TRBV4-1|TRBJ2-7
TGCGCCAGCAAACCGGGACAGGGGTCCTACGAGCAGTACTTC
CASKPGQGSYEQYF
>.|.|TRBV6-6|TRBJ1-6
TGTGCCAGCAGGATGACAGGAGGTAATTCACCCCTCCACTTT
CASRMTGGNSPLHF
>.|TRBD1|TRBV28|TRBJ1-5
TGTGCCAGCAGTCCGGACAGGGGCTTTCGGGGGAGCAATCAGCCCCAGCATTTT
CASSPDRGFRGSNQPQHF
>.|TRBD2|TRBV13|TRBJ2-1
TGTGCCAGCAGCTTTACCGGGACTAGCCGCAACAATGAGCAGTTCTTC
CASSFTGTSRNNEQFF
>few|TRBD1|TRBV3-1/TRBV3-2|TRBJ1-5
TGTGCCAGCAGCCAAGATTACCCCGACAGGGTCAGGAATCAGCCCCAGCATTTT
CASSQDYPDRVRNQPQHF
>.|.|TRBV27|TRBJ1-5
TGTGCCAGCAGCCCTCAACCTTCAGGGGCGATCAATCAGCCCCAGCATTTT
CASSPQPSGAINQPQHF